This TCR beta chain stems from a study of cytomegalovirus exposure and HLA in healthy donors. PCR employed 60 Vbeta and 13 Jbeta primers. Only in-frame clones appear in the TCRdb table, and some are missing; sequencing was by immunoSEQ multiplex PCR. In the table there are 200,000 to 250,000 clones, approximately 80% of which are singletons. Per the germline V gene, CDR1 is MGHDK and CDR2 is SYGVNS. The CDR3 spans 18 residues. The germline V and J ends were trimmed by 3 bases and 4 bases, with 21 bases remaining between them. This receptor was taken from a boy aged 2 to 9 in good health and CMV-seronegative. V usage is TRBV25-1 and J usage is TRBJ1-4; perhaps TRBD1 as D (6 bases). The sample taken for sequencing was PBMCs. The chain's CDR3 is CASSEWGTGRGDNEKLFF. The CDR3 DNA follows: TGTGCCAGCAGTGAGTGGGGAACGGGCAGGGGAGATAATGAAAAACTGTTTTTT.